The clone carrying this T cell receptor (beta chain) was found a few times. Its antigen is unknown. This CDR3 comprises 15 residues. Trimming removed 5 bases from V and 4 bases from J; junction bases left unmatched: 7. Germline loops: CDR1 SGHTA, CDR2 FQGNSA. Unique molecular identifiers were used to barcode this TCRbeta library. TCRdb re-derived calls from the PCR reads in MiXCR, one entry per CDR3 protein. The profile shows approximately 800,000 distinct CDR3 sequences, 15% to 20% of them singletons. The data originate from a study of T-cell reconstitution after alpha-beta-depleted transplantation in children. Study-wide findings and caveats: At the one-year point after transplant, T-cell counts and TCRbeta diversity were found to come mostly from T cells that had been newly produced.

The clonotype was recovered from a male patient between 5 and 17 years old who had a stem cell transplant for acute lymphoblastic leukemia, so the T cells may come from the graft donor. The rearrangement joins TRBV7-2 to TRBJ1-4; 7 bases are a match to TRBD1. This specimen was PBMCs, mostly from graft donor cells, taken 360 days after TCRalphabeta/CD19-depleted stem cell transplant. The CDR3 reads CASSVTGTVNEKLFF. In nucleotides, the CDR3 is TGTGCCAGCAGCGTAACCGGGACAGTTAATGAAAAACTGTTTTTT.